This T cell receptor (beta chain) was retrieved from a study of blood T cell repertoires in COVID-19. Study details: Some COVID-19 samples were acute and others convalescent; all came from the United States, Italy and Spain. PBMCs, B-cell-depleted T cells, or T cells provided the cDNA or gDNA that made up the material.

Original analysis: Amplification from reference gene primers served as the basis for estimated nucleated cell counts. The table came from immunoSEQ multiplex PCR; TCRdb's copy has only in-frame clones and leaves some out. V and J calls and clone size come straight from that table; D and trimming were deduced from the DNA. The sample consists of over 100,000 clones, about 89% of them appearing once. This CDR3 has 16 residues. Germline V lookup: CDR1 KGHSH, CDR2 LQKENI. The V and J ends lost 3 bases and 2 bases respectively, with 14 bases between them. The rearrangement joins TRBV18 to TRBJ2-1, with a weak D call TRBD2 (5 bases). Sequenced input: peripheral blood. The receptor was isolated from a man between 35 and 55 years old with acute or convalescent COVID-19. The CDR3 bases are TGTGCCAGCTCACCGGAGGCGGTATATGCCTACAATGAGCAGTTCTTC. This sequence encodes CASSPEAVYAYNEQFF.